The 10 T cell receptor beta chains listed next were all sequenced from one sample in a study of CD8 T cells in ankylosing spondylitis. TCRdb ran MiXCR on the 5' RACE reads and lists one entry per CDR3 protein. Among 84,000 or so distinct CDR3 sequences listed, 27% were seen once. Material for sequencing was blood, either unsorted or a sorted T cell fraction (not recorded which). The source of these receptors is a male donor with ankylosing spondylitis or in good health (not recorded which).

This chain connects TRBV7-9 to TRBJ2-5, with 9 bases identical to TRBD2. Germline V lookup: CDR1 SEHNR, CDR2 FQNEAQ (reference sequence). The length of the CDR3 is 13 residues. V was pared by 5 bases and J by 4 bases, with 2 bases of the junction left unmatched. CDR3 DNA: TGTGCCAGCAGCGCTAGCGGGGCAGAGACCCAGTACTTC. It yields the protein CASSASGAETQYF.

In its sample, this clonotype was seen a few times. This chain joins TRBV20-1 and TRBJ2-3; D is undetermined. CDR1 is DFQATT, CDR2 SNEGSKA, per germline (reference sequence). Between the trimmed V and J ends, which lost 3 bases and 4 bases, there was a span of 8 bases. The CDR3 is 12 amino acids. CDR3 loop: CSARGWADTQYF. CDR3 coding DNA: TGCAGTGCTAGGGGGTGGGCAGATACGCAGTATTTT.

V is TRBV7-8 and J is TRBJ2-7, with no clear D. Germline CDR1 is SGHVS and CDR2 is FQNEAQ. CDR3 length: 13 amino acids. V dropped 7 bases and J dropped 0 bases, with 10 bases sitting between them. The CDR3 is CASTFESSYEQYF. The CDR3, as DNA: TGTGCCAGCACCTTTGAGAGCTCCTACGAGCAGTACTTC.

This clonotype has more than one count but fewer than ten. The chain recombines TRBV20-1 with TRBJ2-1; TRBD1 matches 12 bases. Unmatched junction bases numbered 4, after V lost 6 bases and J lost 7 bases. Per germline, CDR1 DFQATT and CDR2 SNEGSKA (reference sequence). The CDR3 totals 13 residues. CDR3 bases: TGCAGTGCCCCGGGACAGGGGGCGAATGAGCAGTTCTTC. Residues: CSAPGQGANEQFF.

This clonotype was observed a handful of times. The rearrangement uses TRBV7-9 and TRBJ2-7; D gene ambiguous. This CDR3 region has 12 residues. Germline V gene data show CDR1 as SEHNR and CDR2 as FQNEAQ (reference sequence). V was clipped by 3 bases and J by 6 bases, with 9 bases between them. The CDR3 reads CASSLPSSEQYF. The CDR3 DNA sequence: TGTGCCAGCAGCTTGCCGTCGTCCGAGCAGTACTTC.

The V and J genes are TRBV7-8 and TRBJ2-1, with a possible D match to TRBD2 (6 bases). The CDR3 totals 14 residues. Trimming stripped 2 bases from V and 2 bases from J, with 7 bases between. CDR1 SGHVS and CDR2 FQNEAQ come from the germline V gene. The CDR3 DNA sequence: TGTGCCAGCAGCTTATCGGGAGCCTACAATGAGCAGTTCTTC. The encoded protein is CASSLSGAYNEQFF.

Ten or more counts support this clonotype. The V call is TRBV5-1, the J call TRBJ2-6; unclear D gene. The germline V gene encodes CDR1 SGHRS and CDR2 YFSETQ. This CDR3 spans 13 amino acids. V gave up 7 bases and J gave up 1 base, with 6 bases separating them. The CDR3 sequence: CASGISGANVLTF. The CDR3 coding sequence is TGCGCCAGCGGGATTTCTGGGGCCAACGTCCTGACTTTC.

This clonotype was detected only a few times. The V gene is TRBV3-1, the J gene TRBJ2-1, with no clear D. V shed 0 bases and J shed 7 bases, with 13 bases lying between them. The germline V gene has CDR1 LGHDT and CDR2 YNNKEL (reference sequence). This CDR3 has 15 amino acids. CDR3 loop: CASSQDFGLTNEQFF. DNA of the CDR3: TGTGCCAGCAGCCAAGATTTTGGCCTGACGAATGAGCAGTTCTTC.

This clonotype was picked up a small number of times. The V call is TRBV5-1, the J call TRBJ2-6, with D possibly being TRBD1 (5 bases). This CDR3 region has 14 residues. Germline values: CDR1 SGHRS, CDR2 YFSETQ. Trimming removed 3 bases from V and 4 bases from J, with 8 bases in between. This chain's CDR3 is CASSSGNGANVLTF. The DNA for the CDR3 is TGCGCCAGCAGCTCAGGGAACGGGGCCAACGTCCTGACTTTC.

The sample holds a few counts of this clonotype. V and J are TRBV3-1 and TRBJ2-5; 9 bases fit TRBD1. This CDR3 spans 13 amino acids. The trim removed 0 bases at V and 12 bases at J, leaving 5 bases unmatched. Germline CDR1 is LGHDT and CDR2 is YNNKEL (reference sequence). The CDR3 DNA reads as TGTGCCAGCAGCCAAGAGTTCGGGGACAGGGAGTACTTC. Translating it yields CASSQEFGDREYF.